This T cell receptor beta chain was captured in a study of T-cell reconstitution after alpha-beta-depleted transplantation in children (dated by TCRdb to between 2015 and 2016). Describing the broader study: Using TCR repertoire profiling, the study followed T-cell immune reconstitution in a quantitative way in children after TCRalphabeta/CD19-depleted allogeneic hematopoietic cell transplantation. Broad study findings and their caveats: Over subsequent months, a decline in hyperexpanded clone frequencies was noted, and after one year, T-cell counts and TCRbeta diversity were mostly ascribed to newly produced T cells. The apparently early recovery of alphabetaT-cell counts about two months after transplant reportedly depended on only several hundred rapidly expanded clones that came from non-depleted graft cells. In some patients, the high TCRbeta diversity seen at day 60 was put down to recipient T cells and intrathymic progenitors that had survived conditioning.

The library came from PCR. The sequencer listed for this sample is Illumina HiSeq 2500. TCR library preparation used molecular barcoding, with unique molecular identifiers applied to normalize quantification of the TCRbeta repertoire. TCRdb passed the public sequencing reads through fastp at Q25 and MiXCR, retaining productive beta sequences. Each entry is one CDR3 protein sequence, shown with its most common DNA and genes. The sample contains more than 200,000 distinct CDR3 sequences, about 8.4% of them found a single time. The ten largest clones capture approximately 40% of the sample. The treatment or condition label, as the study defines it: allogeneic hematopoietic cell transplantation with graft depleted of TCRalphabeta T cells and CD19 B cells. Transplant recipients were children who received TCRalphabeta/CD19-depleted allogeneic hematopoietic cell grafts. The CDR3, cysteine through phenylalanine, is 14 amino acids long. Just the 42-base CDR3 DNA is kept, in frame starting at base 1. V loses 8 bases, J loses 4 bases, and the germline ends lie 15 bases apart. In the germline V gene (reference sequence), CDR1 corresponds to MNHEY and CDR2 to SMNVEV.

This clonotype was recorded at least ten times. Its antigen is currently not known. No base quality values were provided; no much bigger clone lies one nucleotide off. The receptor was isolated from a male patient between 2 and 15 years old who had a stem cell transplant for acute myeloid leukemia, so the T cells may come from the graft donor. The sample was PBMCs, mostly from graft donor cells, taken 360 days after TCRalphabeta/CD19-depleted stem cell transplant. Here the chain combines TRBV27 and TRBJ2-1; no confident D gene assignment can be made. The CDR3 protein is CASSGKGPYNEQFF. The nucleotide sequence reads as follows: TGTGCCAGCTCCGGTAAAGGGCCGTACAATGAGCAGTTCTTC.